Given below is one T cell receptor (beta chain) in context. cDNA came from about 0.51 to 1 ug RNA primed by random hexamers. It was immunoSEQ multiplex PCR that amplified TCR beta CDR3 across 54 Vbeta and 13 Jbeta. TCRdb ran MiXCR on the immunoSEQ multiplex PCR reads and lists one entry per CDR3 protein. The top ten clones hold 0.56% of a sample with some 65,000 distinct CDR3 sequences, about 94% of them seen once. These data are taken from a study of CD8 T cells in Susac syndrome. Trimming removed 3 bases at V and 2 bases at J, with 8 bases between. CDR3 length: 15 amino acids. Germline CDR1 LNHNV, CDR2 YYDKDF (reference sequence). Sequencing targeted TCR beta in T cells from blood (CD8+ and CD4+). FACS was used to enrich TEMRA cells, whereas the CD8+ and CD4+ T cells were obtained by negative isolation.

Sequenced sample: CD8+ T cells from PBMCs. This TCR derives from a human donor with multiple sclerosis. The rearrangement joins TRBV15 to TRBJ2-6; D is unclear. The CDR3 bases are TGTGCCACCAGCAGTGAAGGTACTGGGGCCAACGTCCTGACTTTC. This translates into CATSSEGTGANVLTF. The full variable domain, its missing parts supplied by reference TRBV15 and TRBJ2-6, is DAMVIQNPRYQVTQFGKPVTLSCSQTLNHNVMYWYQQKSSQAPKLLFHYYDKDFNNEADTPDNFQSRRPNTSFCFLDIRSPGLGDTAMYLCATSSEGTGANVLTFGAGSRLTVL.